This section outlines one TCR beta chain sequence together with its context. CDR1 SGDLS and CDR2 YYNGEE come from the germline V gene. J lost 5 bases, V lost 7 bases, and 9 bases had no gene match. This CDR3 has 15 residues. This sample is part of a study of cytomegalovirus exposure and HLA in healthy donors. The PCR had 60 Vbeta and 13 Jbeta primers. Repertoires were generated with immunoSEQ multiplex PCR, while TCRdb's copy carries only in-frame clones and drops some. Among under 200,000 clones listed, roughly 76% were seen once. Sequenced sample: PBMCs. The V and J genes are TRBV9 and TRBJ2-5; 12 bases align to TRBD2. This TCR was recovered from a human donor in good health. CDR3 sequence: CASSASGGARETQYF. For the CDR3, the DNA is TGTGCCAGCTCCGCTAGCGGGGGGGCGCGGGAGACCCAGTACTTC.